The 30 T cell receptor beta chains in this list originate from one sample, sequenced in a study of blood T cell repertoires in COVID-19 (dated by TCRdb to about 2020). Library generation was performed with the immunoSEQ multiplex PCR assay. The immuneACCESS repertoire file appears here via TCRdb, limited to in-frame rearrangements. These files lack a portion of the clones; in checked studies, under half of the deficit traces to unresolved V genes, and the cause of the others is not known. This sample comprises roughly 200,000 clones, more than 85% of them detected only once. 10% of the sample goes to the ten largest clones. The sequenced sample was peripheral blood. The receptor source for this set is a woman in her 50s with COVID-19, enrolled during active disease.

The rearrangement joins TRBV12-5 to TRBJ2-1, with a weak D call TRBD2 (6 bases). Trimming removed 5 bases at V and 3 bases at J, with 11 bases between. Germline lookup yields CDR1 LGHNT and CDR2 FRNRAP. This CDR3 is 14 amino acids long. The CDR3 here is CASGAGLDYNEQFF. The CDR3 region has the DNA TGTGCTAGTGGTGCGGGGCTAGACTACAATGAGCAGTTCTTC.

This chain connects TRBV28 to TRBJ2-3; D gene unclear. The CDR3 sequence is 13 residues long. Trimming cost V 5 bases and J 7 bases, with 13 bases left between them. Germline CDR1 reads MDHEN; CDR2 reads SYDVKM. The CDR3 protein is CASSLIDTNTQYF. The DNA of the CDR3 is TGTGCCAGCAGTCTTATTGATACTAATACGCAGTATTTT.

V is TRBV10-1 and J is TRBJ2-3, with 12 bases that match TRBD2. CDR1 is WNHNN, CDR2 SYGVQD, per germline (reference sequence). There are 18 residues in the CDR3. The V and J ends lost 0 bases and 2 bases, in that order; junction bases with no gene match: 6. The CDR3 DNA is TGCGCCAGCAGTGAGTCGACTAGCGGGGGACCAGTCACAGATACGCAGTATTTT. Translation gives CASSESTSGGPVTDTQYF.

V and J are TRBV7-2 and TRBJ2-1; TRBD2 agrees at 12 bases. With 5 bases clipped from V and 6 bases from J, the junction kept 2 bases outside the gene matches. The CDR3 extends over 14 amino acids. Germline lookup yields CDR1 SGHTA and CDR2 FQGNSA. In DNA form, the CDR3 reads TGTGCCAGCAGCACGGGACTAGCGGGCAATGAGCAGTTCTTC. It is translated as CASSTGLAGNEQFF.

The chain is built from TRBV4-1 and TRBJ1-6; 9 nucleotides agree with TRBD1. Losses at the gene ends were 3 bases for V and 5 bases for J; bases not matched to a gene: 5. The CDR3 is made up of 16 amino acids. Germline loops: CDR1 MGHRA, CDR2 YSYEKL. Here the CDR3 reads CASSQLRDRDNSPLHF. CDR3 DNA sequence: TGCGCCAGCAGCCAGCTCCGGGACAGGGATAATTCACCCCTCCACTTT.

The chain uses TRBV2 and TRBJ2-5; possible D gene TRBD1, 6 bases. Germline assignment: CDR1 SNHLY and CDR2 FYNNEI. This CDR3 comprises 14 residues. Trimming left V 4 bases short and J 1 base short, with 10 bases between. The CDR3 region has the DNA TGTGCCAGCAGTGCCGGGACACTCCAAGAGACCCAGTACTTC. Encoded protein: CASSAGTLQETQYF.

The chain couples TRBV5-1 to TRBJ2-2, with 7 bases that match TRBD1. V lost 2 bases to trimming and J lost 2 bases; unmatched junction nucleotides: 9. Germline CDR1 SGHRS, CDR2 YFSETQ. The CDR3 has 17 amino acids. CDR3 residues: CASSFTSGQSNTGELFF. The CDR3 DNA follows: TGCGCCAGCAGCTTCACCTCGGGACAGAGCAACACCGGGGAGCTGTTTTTT.

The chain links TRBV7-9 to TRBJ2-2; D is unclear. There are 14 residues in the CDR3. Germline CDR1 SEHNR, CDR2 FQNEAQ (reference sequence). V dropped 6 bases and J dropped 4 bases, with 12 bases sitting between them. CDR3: CASSPLTGTGELFF. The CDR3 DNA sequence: TGTGCCAGCAGTCCTCTCACGGGCACCGGGGAGCTGTTTTTT.

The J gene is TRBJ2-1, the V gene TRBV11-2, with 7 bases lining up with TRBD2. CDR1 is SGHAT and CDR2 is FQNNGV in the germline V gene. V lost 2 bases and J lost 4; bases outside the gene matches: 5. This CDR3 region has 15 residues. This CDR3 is CASSLMGGGYNEQFF. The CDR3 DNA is TGTGCCAGCAGCTTAATGGGCGGGGGTTACAATGAGCAGTTCTTC.

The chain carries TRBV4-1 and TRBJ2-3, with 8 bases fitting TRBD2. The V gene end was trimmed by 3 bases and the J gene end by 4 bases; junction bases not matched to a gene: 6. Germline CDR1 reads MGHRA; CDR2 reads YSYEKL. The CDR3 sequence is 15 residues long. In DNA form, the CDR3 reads TGCGCCAGCAGCCAGACGGGGGGGCCGGCAGATACGCAGTATTTT. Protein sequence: CASSQTGGPADTQYF.

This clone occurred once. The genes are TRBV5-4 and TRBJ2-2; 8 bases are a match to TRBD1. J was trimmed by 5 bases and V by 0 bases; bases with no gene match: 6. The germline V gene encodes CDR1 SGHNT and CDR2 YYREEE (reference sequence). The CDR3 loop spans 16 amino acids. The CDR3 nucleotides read TGTGCCAGCAGCTTGGAAACAGGGGGTTGGACCGGGGAGCTGTTTTTT. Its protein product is CASSLETGGWTGELFF.

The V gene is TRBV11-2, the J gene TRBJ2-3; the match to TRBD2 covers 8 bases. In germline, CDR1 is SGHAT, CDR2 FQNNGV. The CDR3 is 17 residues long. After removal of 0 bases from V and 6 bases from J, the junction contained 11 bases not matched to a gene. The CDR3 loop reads CASSLDPSGGLVDTQYF. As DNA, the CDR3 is TGTGCCAGCAGCTTAGATCCGAGCGGGGGCCTAGTGGATACGCAGTATTTT. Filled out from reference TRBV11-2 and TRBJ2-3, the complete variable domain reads EAGVAQSPRYKIIEKRQSVAFWCNPISGHATLYWYQQILGQGPKLLIQFQNNGVVDDSQLPKDRFSAERLKGVDSTLKIQPAKLEDSAVYLCASSLDPSGGLVDTQYFGPGTRLTVL.

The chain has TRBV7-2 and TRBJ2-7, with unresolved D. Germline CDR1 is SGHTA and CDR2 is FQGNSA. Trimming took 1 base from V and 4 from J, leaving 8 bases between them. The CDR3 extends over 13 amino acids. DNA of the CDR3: TGTGCCAGCAGCTTAGTTAGAGAATACGAGCAGTACTTC. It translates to CASSLVREYEQYF.

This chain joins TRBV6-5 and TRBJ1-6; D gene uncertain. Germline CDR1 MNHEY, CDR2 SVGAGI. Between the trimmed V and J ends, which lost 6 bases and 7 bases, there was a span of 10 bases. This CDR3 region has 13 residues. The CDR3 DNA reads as TGTGCCAGCAGACGACGGGAAAATTCACCCCTCCACTTT. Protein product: CASRRRENSPLHF.

The CDR3: CASSLVGQGEIYGYTF. CDR3 bases: TGTGCCAGCAGCTTGGTGGGACAGGGAGAGATCTATGGCTACACCTTC. This chain links TRBV5-6 with TRBJ1-2; 9 nucleotides line up with TRBD1. The CDR3 contains 16 residues. CDR1 and CDR2 (germline): SGHDT, YYEEEE. V was clipped by 0 bases and J by 4 bases; unmatched bases: 7. Full variable domain (missing parts from reference TRBV5-6 and TRBJ1-2): DAGVTQSPTHLIKTRGQQVTLRCSPKSGHDTVSWYQQALGQGPQFIFQYYEEEERQRGNFPDRFSGHQFPNYSSELNVNALLLGDSALYLCASSLVGQGEIYGYTFGSGTRLTVV.

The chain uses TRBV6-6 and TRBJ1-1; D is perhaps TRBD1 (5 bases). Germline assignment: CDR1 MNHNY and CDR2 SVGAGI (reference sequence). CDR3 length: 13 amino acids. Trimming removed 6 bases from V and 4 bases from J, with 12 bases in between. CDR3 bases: TGTGCCAGCAGGCCAGACAGAAGCACTGAAGCTTTCTTT. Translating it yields CASRPDRSTEAFF.

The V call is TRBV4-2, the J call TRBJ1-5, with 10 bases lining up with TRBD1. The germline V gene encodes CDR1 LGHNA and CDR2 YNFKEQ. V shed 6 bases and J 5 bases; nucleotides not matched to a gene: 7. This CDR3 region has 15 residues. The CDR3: CASSRTGTGDQPQHF. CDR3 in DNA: TGTGCCAGCAGTAGAACCGGGACAGGGGATCAGCCCCAGCATTTT.

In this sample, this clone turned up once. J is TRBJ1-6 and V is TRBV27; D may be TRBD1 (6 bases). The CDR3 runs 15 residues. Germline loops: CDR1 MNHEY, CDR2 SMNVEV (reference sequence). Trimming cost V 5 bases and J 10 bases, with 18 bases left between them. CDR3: CASSPLQGYGSPLHF. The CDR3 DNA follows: TGTGCCAGCAGTCCCCTTCAGGGGTACGGGTCACCCCTCCACTTT.

CDR3 coding DNA: TGCGCCAGCAGAGTTGGGACAGGGGGTCAGAACTCTGGAAACACCATATATTTT. Its protein is CASRVGTGGQNSGNTIYF. The chain employs TRBV5-1 and TRBJ1-3; 11 nucleotides align to TRBD1. J gave up 0 bases and V 5 bases, and 10 bases lay outside the gene matches. There are 18 residues in the CDR3. Germline CDR1 and CDR2: SGHRS and YFSETQ.

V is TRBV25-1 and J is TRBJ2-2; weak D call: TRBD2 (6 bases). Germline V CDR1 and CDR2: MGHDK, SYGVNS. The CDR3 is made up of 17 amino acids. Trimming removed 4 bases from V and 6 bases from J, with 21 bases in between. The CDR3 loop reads CASSALGKGGGSGELFF. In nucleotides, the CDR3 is TGTGCCAGCAGTGCCCTCGGGAAGGGCGGAGGGTCCGGGGAGCTGTTTTTT. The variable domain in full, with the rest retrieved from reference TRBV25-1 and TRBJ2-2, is EADIYQTPRYLVIGTGKKITLECSQTMGHDKMYWYQQDPGMELHLIHYSYGVNSTEKGDLSSESTVSRIRTEHFPLTLESARPSHTSQYLCASSALGKGGGSGELFFGEGSRLTVL.

CDR3 bases: TGTGCCAGCAGCTTGGGCGGGGACAGGTACAAAAACATTCAGTACTTC. This codes for CASSLGGDRYKNIQYF. The rearrangement uses TRBV5-6 and TRBJ2-4; 8 bases align to TRBD1. CDR1 is SGHDT, CDR2 YYEEEE, per germline. Unmatched junction bases numbered 5, after V lost 0 bases and J lost 3 bases. CDR3 length: 16 amino acids.

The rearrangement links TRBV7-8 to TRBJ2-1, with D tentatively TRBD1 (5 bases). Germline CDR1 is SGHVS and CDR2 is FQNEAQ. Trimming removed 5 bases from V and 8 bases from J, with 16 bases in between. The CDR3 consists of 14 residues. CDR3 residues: CASSRDSPWDEQFF. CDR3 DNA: TGTGCCAGCAGCCGCGACAGTCCCTGGGATGAGCAGTTCTTC.

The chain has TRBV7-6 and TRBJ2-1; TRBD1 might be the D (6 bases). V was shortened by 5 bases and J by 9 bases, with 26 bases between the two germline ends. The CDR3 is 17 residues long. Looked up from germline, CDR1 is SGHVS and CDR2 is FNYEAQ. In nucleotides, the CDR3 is TGTGCCAGCAGCCACTCGGAGGCACAGGGTGGATACGGTGAGCAGTTCTTC. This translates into CASSHSEAQGGYGEQFF.

The CDR3 protein is CASSPGLASTGELFF. In DNA form, the CDR3 reads TGCGCCAGCAGCCCAGGACTAGCAAGCACCGGGGAGCTGTTTTTT. The chain recombines TRBV5-1 with TRBJ2-2; 8 bases agree with TRBD2. This CDR3 region has 15 residues. After removal of 4 bases from V and 4 bases from J, the junction contained 6 bases not matched to a gene. Germline V lookup: CDR1 SGHRS, CDR2 YFSETQ.

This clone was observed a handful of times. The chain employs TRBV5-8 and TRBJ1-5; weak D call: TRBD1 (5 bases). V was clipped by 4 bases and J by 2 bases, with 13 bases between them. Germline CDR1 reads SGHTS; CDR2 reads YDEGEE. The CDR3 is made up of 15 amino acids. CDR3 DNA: TGTGCCAGCAGCCCCAGGGTGATAGGCAATCAGCCCCAGCATTTT. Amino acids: CASSPRVIGNQPQHF.

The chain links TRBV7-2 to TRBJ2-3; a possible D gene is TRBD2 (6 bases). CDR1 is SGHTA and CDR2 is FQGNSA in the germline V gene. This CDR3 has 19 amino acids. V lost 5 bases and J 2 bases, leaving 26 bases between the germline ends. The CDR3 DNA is TGTGCCAGCAGCATATTACGCGGGACCGTAGGGTCCTACACAGATACGCAGTATTTT. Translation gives CASSILRGTVGSYTDTQYF.

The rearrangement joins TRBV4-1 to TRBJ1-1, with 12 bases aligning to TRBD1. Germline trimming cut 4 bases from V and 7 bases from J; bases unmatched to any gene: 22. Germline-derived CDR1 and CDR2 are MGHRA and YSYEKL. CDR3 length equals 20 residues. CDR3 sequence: CASSLNLWDRGRQGQREAFF. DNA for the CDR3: TGCGCCAGCAGCCTAAACCTATGGGACAGGGGGCGCCAGGGCCAACGTGAAGCTTTCTTT.

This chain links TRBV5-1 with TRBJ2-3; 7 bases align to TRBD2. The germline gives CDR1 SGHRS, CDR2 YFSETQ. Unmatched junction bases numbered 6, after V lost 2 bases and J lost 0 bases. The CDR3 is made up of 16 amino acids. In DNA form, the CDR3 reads TGCGCCAGCAGCTTAGGGGAGGGCCGTAGCACAGATACGCAGTATTTT. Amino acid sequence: CASSLGEGRSTDTQYF.

The CDR3 nucleotides read TGTGCCACCTCAAGAGCGGGGGGCCACAATGAGCAGTTCTTC. Translated: CATSRAGGHNEQFF. The chain employs TRBV24-1 and TRBJ2-1; 9 bases agree with TRBD2. Trimming cost V 9 bases and J 5 bases; bases outside gene matches: 7. From germline, CDR1 is KGHDR and CDR2 SFDVKD. This CDR3 has 14 amino acids.

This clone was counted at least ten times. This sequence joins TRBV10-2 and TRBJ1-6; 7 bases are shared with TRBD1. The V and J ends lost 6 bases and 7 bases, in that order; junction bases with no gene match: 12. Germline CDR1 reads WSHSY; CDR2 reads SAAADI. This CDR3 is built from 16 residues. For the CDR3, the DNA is TGCGCCAGCAGCGTGGACAGGACAGTTGGCAATTCACCCCTCCACTTT. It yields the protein CASSVDRTVGNSPLHF.